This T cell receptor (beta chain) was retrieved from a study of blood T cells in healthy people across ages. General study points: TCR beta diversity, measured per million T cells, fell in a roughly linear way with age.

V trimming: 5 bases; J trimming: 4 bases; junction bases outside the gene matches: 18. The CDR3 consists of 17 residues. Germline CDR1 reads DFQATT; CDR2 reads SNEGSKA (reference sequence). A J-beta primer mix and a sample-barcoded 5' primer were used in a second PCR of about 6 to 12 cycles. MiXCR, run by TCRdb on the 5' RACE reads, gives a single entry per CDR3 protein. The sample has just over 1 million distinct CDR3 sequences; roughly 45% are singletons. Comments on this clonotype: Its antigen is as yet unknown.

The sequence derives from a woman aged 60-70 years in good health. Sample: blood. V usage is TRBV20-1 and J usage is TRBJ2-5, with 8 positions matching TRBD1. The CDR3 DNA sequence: TGCAGTGCTGAAACCTTCACGGGACAGGCGAGGAGAGAGACCCAGTACTTC. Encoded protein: CSAETFTGQARRETQYF.